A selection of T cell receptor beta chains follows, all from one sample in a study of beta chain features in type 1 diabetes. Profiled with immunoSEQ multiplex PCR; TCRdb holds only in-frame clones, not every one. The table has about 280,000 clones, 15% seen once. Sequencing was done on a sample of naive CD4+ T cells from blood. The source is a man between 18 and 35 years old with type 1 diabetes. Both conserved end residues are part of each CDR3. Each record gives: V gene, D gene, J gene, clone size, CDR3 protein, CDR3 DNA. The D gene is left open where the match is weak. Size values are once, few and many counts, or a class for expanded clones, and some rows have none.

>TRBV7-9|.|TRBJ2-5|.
CASSARQPATQYF
TGTGCCAGCAGCGCCCGACAGCCAGCGACCCAGTACTTC
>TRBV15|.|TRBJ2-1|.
CATSRDYPSSYNEQFF
TGTGCCACCAGCAGAGATTATCCGAGCTCCTACAATGAGCAGTTCTTC
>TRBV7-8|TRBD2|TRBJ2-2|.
CASSLRGTSGKTGELFF
TGTGCCAGCAGCTTAAGGGGGACTAGCGGGAAGACCGGGGAGCTGTTTTTT
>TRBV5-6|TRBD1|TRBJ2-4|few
CASSTKTGVDLCF
TGTGCCAGCAGCACGAAGACAGGGGTCGACCTCTGCTTC
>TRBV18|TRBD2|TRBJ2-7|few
CASSPGLMSSYEQYF
TGTGCCAGCTCACCGGGACTAATGAGCTCCTACGAGCAGTACTTC
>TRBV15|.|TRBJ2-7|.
CATSRDGLSYEQYF
TGTGCCACCAGCAGAGATGGCTTGTCCTACGAGCAGTACTTC
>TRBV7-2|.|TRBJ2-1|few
CASSRTGEWNEQFF
TGTGCCAGCAGCCGGACGGGGGAGTGGAATGAGCAGTTCTTC
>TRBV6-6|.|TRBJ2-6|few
CASSYSWAAGANVLTF
TGTGCCAGCAGTTACTCCTGGGCCGCTGGGGCCAACGTCCTGACTTTC
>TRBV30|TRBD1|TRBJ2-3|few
CAWSPGQGADTQYF
TGTGCCTGGAGTCCGGGACAGGGGGCAGATACGCAGTATTTT
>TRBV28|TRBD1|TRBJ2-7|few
CASSRFRDSNLPEQYF
TGTGCCAGCAGTCGATTCCGGGACAGCAATCTCCCAGAGCAGTACTTC
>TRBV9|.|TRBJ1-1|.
CASSLIDTEAFF
TGTGCCAGCAGCCTCATAGACACTGAAGCTTTCTTT
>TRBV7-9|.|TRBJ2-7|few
CASSLTGAPKDYEQYF
TGTGCCAGCAGCTTAACGGGAGCCCCTAAGGACTACGAGCAGTACTTC
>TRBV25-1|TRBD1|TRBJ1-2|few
CASRGTGFYGYTF
TGTGCCAGCCGCGGGACAGGATTTTATGGCTACACCTTC
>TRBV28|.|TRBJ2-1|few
CASTLGRGEQFF
TGTGCCAGCACCCTGGGTCGCGGAGAGCAGTTCTTC